Included here is one TCR beta chain sequence, with context. The antigen remains unidentified. This specimen belongs to a study of T cells in Graves' hyperthyroidism and ophthalmopathy. Regarding the study as a whole: Blood shared most expanded thyroid clonotypes above 0.001. A 13 V-J model separated ophthalmopathy from stable hyperthyroidism.

The ends lost 4 bases at V and 8 bases at J; junction bases unmatched: 7. Germline V gene lookup returns CDR1 LNHDA and CDR2 SQIVND (reference sequence). The CDR3 is 14 amino acids. Graves' hyperthyroidism was deemed stable given no ophthalmopathy progression within 18 months. Recently diagnosed hyperthyroidism of less than 2 months' duration affected patients aged 18 to 65. The investigators amplified TCR beta CDR3 regions from RNA transcripts. During a first-round RT-PCR of the TCR CDR3, the HTBI primer set was used. Each CDR3 protein gets one entry after TCRdb re-called the multiplex PCR reads with MiXCR. The table includes 560,000 or so distinct CDR3 sequences, about 43% detected once.

The chain links TRBV19 to TRBJ2-1; 8 positions agree with TRBD2. This sequence was found in a woman between 18 and 30 years old with Graves' hyperthyroidism. The material sequenced was peripheral blood or thyroid tissue (not recorded which). The CDR3 nucleotides are TGTGCCAGTAGTAAACGGGAGGGCCATCATGAGCAGTTCTTC. Translation gives CASSKREGHHEQFF.